The next 26 T cell receptor beta chains were all read from a single sample in a study of T cell responses to AZD1222 COVID-19 vaccine. Method: immunoSEQ multiplex PCR; TCRdb's copy keeps in-frame clones and lacks some. The repertoire holds 150,000 or so clones, with over 75% as singletons. The specimen comprised peripheral blood, sampled on day 0 of AZD1222 vaccination. All receptors derive from an adult in good health.

This sequence joins TRBV7-9 and TRBJ1-1; no definite D call. Per the germline V gene, CDR1 is SEHNR and CDR2 is FQNEAQ (reference sequence). This CDR3 is built from 13 residues. The ends were cut back, 4 bases at V and 4 bases at J, with 10 bases in the middle. CDR3 sequence reads: CASSSPAGTEAFF. CDR3 in DNA: TGTGCCAGCAGCTCCCCAGCCGGCACTGAAGCTTTCTTT.

This clone was observed once. This chain links TRBV7-2 with TRBJ2-7; no clear D. The CDR3 contains 14 residues. Trimming cost V 2 bases and J 0 bases, with 8 bases left between them. Germline loops: CDR1 SGHTA, CDR2 FQGNSA. The CDR3 sequence: CASSLRGISYEQYF. CDR3 sequence (DNA): TGTGCCAGCAGCTTACGTGGGATCTCCTACGAGCAGTACTTC.

The chain joins TRBV25-1 to TRBJ2-3, with TRBD1 matching 9 bases. Germline V CDR1 and CDR2: MGHDK, SYGVNS. The CDR3 sequence is 15 residues long. V was pared by 2 bases and J by 5 bases, with 5 bases of the junction left unmatched. CDR3 in amino acids: CASSEPGTGLDTQYF. The CDR3 DNA reads as TGTGCCAGCAGTGAACCCGGGACAGGGCTAGATACGCAGTATTTT.

This chain joins TRBV7-2 and TRBJ2-3; 16 nucleotides agree with TRBD2. The junction had 4 bases not matched to a gene; V was cut back by 5 bases and J by 2 bases. From germline, CDR1 is SGHTA and CDR2 FQGNSA. The CDR3 has 17 residues. In nucleotides, the CDR3 is TGTGCCAGCAGCCCTGGGACTAGCGGGGGGGCCACAGATACGCAGTATTTT. Residues: CASSPGTSGGATDTQYF.

In its sample, this clone was seen once. V and J are TRBV29-1 and TRBJ2-7; 8 nucleotides agree with TRBD1. The CDR3 runs to 14 residues. The germline gives CDR1 SQVTM, CDR2 ANQGSEA. The V segment lost 7 bases and the J segment 0 bases; nucleotides outside the gene matches: 8. The CDR3 sequence is CSDRWTGLSYEQYF. In DNA, the CDR3 is TGCAGCGACCGATGGACAGGGCTCTCCTACGAGCAGTACTTC.

The V gene is TRBV3-1 (or the pseudogene TRBV3-2), the J gene TRBJ1-1; D not resolved. The CDR3 is made up of 14 amino acids. Trimming cost V 2 bases and J 9 bases, with 16 bases left between them. CDR1 and CDR2 from the germline V gene are LGHDT and YNNKEL (reference sequence). DNA for the CDR3: TGTGCCAGCAGCCAACTTACCGGGAGCTCAAAAGCTTTCTTT. This gives the protein CASSQLTGSSKAFF.

The V call is TRBV6-4, the J call TRBJ2-4, with a tentative D call TRBD1 (6 bases). Germline CDR1 is MRHNA and CDR2 is SNTAGT. Trimming removed 5 bases from V and 5 bases from J, with 10 bases in between. The CDR3 extends over 13 amino acids. Here the CDR3 DNA reads TGTGCCAGCAGTCAGGGGATGGAAAACATTCAGTACTTC. Amino acids: CASSQGMENIQYF.

This chain connects TRBV6-2 or TRBV6-3 to TRBJ2-1; TRBD2 aligns across 10 bases. Per germline, CDR1 MNHEY and CDR2 SVGEGT. The CDR3 spans 18 residues. The J segment lost 6 bases and the V segment lost 2 bases, leaving 13 bases of the junction unmatched. CDR3 DNA: TGTGCCAGCAGTTACACTTGGGGGACTAGCGCGGAATTCAATGAGCAGTTCTTC. It is translated as CASSYTWGTSAEFNEQFF.

J is TRBJ1-5 and V is TRBV19; TRBD1 agrees at 7 bases. In germline, CDR1 is LNHDA, CDR2 SQIVND (reference sequence). V lost 10 bases and J lost 2; bases outside the gene matches: 23. The CDR3 runs 19 residues. CDR3 DNA sequence: TGTGCCACCACCCCCCCACAGGGGTTCGGGGTTATAGGCAATCAGCCCCAGCATTTT. Translating it yields CATTPPQGFGVIGNQPQHF.

The J gene is TRBJ1-3, the V gene TRBV11-2; D gene unclear. Trimming pared 1 base from V and 0 bases from J, leaving 10 bases between. The V gene's germline CDR1 is SGHAT and CDR2 FQNNGV. The CDR3 loop spans 16 amino acids. CDR3 region: CASSLVGSSSGNTIYF. In DNA form, the CDR3 reads TGTGCCAGCAGCTTAGTGGGCAGCAGCTCTGGAAACACCATATATTTT.

This chain uses TRBV5-1 with TRBJ1-3; D is uncertain. With 0 bases removed from V and 6 bases from J, the gap between germline ends came to 10 bases. The CDR3 has 14 residues. Germline V gene lookup returns CDR1 SGHRS and CDR2 YFSETQ. The CDR3 DNA follows: TGCGCCAGCAGCTTGGCCGAGTCGCCAAACACCATATATTTT. Its protein is CASSLAESPNTIYF.

This sequence joins TRBV27 and TRBJ1-2, with TRBD1 as a possible D gene (6 bases). Trimming left V 5 bases short and J 0 bases short, with 16 bases between. The CDR3 consists of 16 residues. The germline V gene encodes CDR1 MNHEY and CDR2 SMNVEV (reference sequence). The CDR3 spells CASSPRTVSSNYGYTF. The CDR3 coding sequence is TGTGCCAGCAGTCCCCGGACAGTGAGCTCTAACTATGGCTACACCTTC.

The gene calls are TRBV4-2 and TRBJ2-2; weak D call: TRBD2 (5 bases). V was pared by 4 bases and J by 3 bases, with 9 bases between. Germline CDR1 and CDR2: LGHNA and YNFKEQ. This CDR3 is 14 amino acids long. The CDR3 here is CASSPKEDTGELFF. As DNA, the CDR3 is TGTGCCAGCAGCCCCAAGGAGGACACCGGGGAGCTGTTTTTT.

The chain recombines TRBV7-9 with TRBJ2-7, with D possibly matching TRBD2 (6 bases). V was shortened by 2 bases and J by 4 bases, with 9 bases between the two germline ends. The CDR3 spans 13 residues. CDR1 and CDR2 from the germline V gene are SEHNR and FQNEAQ (reference sequence). The CDR3 sequence is CASSLSAGYEQYF. The CDR3 DNA is TGTGCCAGCAGCTTATCCGCGGGATACGAGCAGTACTTC.

The chain is built from TRBV6-5 and TRBJ1-1; 7 nucleotides match TRBD1. Trimming removed 6 bases from V and 5 bases from J; junction bases left unmatched: 6. This CDR3 region has 13 residues. Germline V CDR1 and CDR2: MNHEY, SVGAGI. CDR3 nucleotides: TGTGCCAGCAGAAACACAGGGGAGACTGAAGCTTTCTTT. Encoded protein: CASRNTGETEAFF.

The chain recombines TRBV6-1 with TRBJ1-5; D is unresolved. Germline V lookup: CDR1 MNHNS, CDR2 SASEGT. With 2 bases removed from V and 9 bases from J, the gap between germline ends came to 5 bases. The CDR3 is made up of 11 amino acids. The CDR3 reads CASSESRPQHF. The CDR3 DNA is TGTGCCAGCAGTGAATCCCGGCCCCAGCATTTT.

The chain carries TRBV19 and TRBJ2-2; D tentatively reads TRBD1 or TRBD2 (5 bases each). Germline V CDR1 and CDR2: LNHDA, SQIVND (reference sequence). V lost 9 bases, J lost 4 bases, and 21 bases lay in between. This CDR3 contains 16 residues. DNA for the CDR3: TGTGCCAGCTCGATCGCGGCGACTGGGGGCACCGGGGAGCTGTTTTTT. It encodes CASSIAATGGTGELFF.

This sequence joins TRBV30 and TRBJ2-3; 8 bases are a match to TRBD1. The CDR3 consists of 15 residues. Germline CDR1 and CDR2: GTSNPN and SVGIG (reference sequence). J was trimmed by 6 bases and V by 1 base; bases with no gene match: 9. As DNA, the CDR3 is TGTGCCTGGAGTGCACTGACAGGGGACTTGGATACGCAGTATTTT. This sequence encodes CAWSALTGDLDTQYF.

V usage is TRBV6-2 or TRBV6-3 and J usage is TRBJ1-5; 7 nucleotides agree with TRBD1. Germline V gene data show CDR1 as MNHEY and CDR2 as SVGEGT. The CDR3 spans 19 residues. Unmatched junction bases numbered 17, after V lost 5 bases and J lost 1 base. The CDR3 protein is CASSPHRGEGYMSNQPQHF. The CDR3 DNA follows: TGTGCCAGCAGTCCCCACAGGGGTGAGGGATATATGAGCAATCAGCCCCAGCATTTT.

This sequence joins TRBV15 and TRBJ1-5; D is undetermined. V lost 1 base and J lost 0, with 10 bases in between. The CDR3 sequence is 16 residues long. Germline-derived CDR1 and CDR2 are LNHNV and YYDKDF (reference sequence). The CDR3 here is CATSRAGGYSNQPQHF. The CDR3 DNA reads TGTGCCACCAGCAGAGCCGGAGGCTATAGCAATCAGCCCCAGCATTTT.

As for this clone: The sample carries other DNA sequences with the same CDR3. The chain links TRBV11-3 to TRBJ2-7; D remains unclear. This CDR3 spans 12 amino acids. Germline V gene lookup returns CDR1 SGHNT and CDR2 YENEEA. V lost 0 bases, J lost 2 bases, and 2 bases lay in between. The CDR3: CASSLETYEQYF. The DNA of the CDR3 is TGTGCCAGCAGCTTAGAGACCTACGAGCAGTACTTC.

This clone was picked up a small number of times. V gene TRBV6-1 combines with J gene TRBJ1-6; unclear D gene. CDR1 and CDR2 (germline): MNHNS, SASEGT. This CDR3 contains 14 residues. Trimming pared 0 bases from V and 13 bases from J, leaving 13 bases between. The CDR3 here is CASSEAEGFGPLHF. As DNA, the CDR3 is TGTGCCAGCAGTGAAGCGGAGGGATTCGGGCCCCTCCACTTT.

V is TRBV7-6 and J is TRBJ1-5; D is perhaps TRBD1 (6 bases). Germline V lookup: CDR1 SGHVS, CDR2 FNYEAQ. The CDR3 is 14 amino acids. Between the trimmed V and J ends, which lost 1 base and 5 bases, there was a span of 9 bases. CDR3 in DNA: TGTGCCAGCAGCTTAGGGGGGGCAGATCAGCCCCAGCATTTT. It yields the protein CASSLGGADQPQHF.

The chain uses TRBV3-1 (or the pseudogene TRBV3-2) and TRBJ2-2; 10 bases match TRBD2. The CDR3 loop spans 16 amino acids. The germline V gene encodes CDR1 LGHDT and CDR2 YNNKEL (reference sequence). V shed 4 bases, J shed 5 bases, and the junction held 7 bases outside the gene matches. CDR3 in amino acids: CASSRGSGGYTGELFF. DNA for the CDR3: TGTGCCAGCAGCCGCGGTAGCGGGGGGTATACCGGGGAGCTGTTTTTT.

V usage is TRBV9 and J usage is TRBJ2-1; tentative D call: TRBD1 (5 bases). This CDR3 contains 12 residues. CDR1 SGDLS and CDR2 YYNGEE come from the germline V gene. With 0 bases removed from V and 10 bases from J, the gap between germline ends came to 8 bases. Written as DNA, the CDR3 is TGTGCCAGCAGCGTAGATTACAGGGAGCAGTTCTTC. It specifies CASSVDYREQFF.

The chain combines TRBV6-2 or TRBV6-3 with TRBJ1-1; a possible D gene is TRBD1 (5 bases). CDR3 size: 11 residues. V gave up 2 bases and J gave up 8 bases, with 6 bases separating them. Germline V gives CDR1 MNHEY, CDR2 SVGEGT. The CDR3 nucleotides are TGTGCCAGCAGTTACGGGGGGGAAGCTTTCTTT. Protein product: CASSYGGEAFF.